This paragraph reports one T cell receptor beta chain. The source of the sample is a study of technical replicates of blood from a few donors. V lost 4 bases and J 5 bases, leaving 23 bases between the germline ends. Germline values: CDR1 SGHRS, CDR2 YFSETQ. This CDR3 is 17 amino acids long. Sequenced by immunoSEQ multiplex PCR; TCRdb stores in-frame clones only, minus some. Of roughly 59,000 clones detected, 86% appear once; the ten largest clones hold about 5%. The sequencing sample was made of PBMCs. This sequence was found in a human donor in good health. Some clones in this sample may be carry-over from other donors' samples. V and J are TRBV5-1 and TRBJ2-3, with D maybe TRBD1 (6 bases). In nucleotides, the CDR3 is TGCGCCAGCAGCCCCCTAGGTGGAAGGGGGTCCAGAGATACGCAGTATTTT. As protein: CASSPLGGRGSRDTQYF.